This record covers a single T cell receptor beta chain. The antigen remains undetermined. This record comes from a study of Graves' ophthalmopathy and Graves' hyperthyroidism. For the study at large: The authors collected peripheral blood at initial diagnosis, before any treatment. Study results and limitations: Blood also carried most expanded thyroid clonotypes exceeding 0.001 frequency. Separation of ophthalmopathy from stable hyperthyroidism was achieved by a 13-signature model, at approximately 90% sensitivity and approximately 84% specificity.

RNA served as the template for amplifying TCR beta CDR3 regions. Second-round multiplex PCR came after first-round RT-PCR with HTBI primers. TCRdb re-called the multiplex PCR reads through MiXCR, storing one row per CDR3 protein. The table lists hundreds of thousands of distinct CDR3 sequences, approximately 39% of them singletons, with 3.3% in the top ten. The sequence derives from an adult man with Graves' ophthalmopathy. The specimen sequenced was peripheral blood.

The CDR3: CSALLRTTGQYF. The CDR3 DNA follows: TGCAGTGCTTTACTAAGAACGACGGGGCAGTACTTC. The chain carries TRBV20-1 and TRBJ2-7; D remains unclear. CDR1 is DFQATT, CDR2 SNEGSKA, per germline (reference sequence). This CDR3 is 12 amino acids long. Trimming took off 5 bases at V and 9 bases at J, with 17 bases between the two ends.